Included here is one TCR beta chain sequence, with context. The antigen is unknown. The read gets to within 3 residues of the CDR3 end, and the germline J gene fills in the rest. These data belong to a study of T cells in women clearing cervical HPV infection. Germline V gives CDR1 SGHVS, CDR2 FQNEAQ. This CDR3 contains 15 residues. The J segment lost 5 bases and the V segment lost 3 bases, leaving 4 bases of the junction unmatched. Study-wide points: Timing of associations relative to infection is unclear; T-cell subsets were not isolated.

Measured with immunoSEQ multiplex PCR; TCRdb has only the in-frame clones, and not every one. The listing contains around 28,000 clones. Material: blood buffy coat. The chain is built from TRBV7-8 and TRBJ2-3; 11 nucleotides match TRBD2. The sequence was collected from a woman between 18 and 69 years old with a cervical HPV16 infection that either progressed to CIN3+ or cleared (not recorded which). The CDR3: CASSFGLAGGDTQYF. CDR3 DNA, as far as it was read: TGTGCCAGCAGCTTTGGGCTAGCGGGAGGAGATACG.